This TCR beta chain stems from a study of T cells in Graves' hyperthyroidism and ophthalmopathy. Amplified TCR beta CDR3 regions came from RNA transcripts. A first-round RT-PCR of the TCR CDR3 used the HTBI primer set. TCRdb used MiXCR to reprocess the multiplex PCR reads, holding one entry per CDR3 protein. The table includes about 290,000 distinct CDR3 sequences, 16% detected once. This CDR3 contains 14 residues. Trimming shortened V by 4 bases and J by 2 bases, and 9 bases separated the two germline ends. The receptor was derived from a man aged 25 to 45 with Graves' hyperthyroidism. The chain has TRBV12-3 or TRBV12-4 and TRBJ1-3; D is undetermined. The source material was blood. The CDR3 coding sequence is TGTGCCAGCAGTTATCGGGGAGCTGGAAACACCATATATTTT. Residues: CASSYRGAGNTIYF.